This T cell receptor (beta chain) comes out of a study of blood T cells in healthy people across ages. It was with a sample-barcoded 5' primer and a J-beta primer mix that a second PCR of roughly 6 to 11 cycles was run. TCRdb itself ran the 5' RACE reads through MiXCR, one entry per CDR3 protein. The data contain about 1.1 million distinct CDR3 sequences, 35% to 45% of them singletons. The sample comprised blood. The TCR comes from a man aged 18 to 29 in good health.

The CDR3, as DNA: TGTGCCATCAGTGAGTCGGAGGGGGCCATAGGCTACACCTTC. It yields the protein CAISESEGAIGYTF. The chain combines TRBV10-3 with TRBJ1-2; 7 bases are shared with TRBD1. The V segment lost 0 bases and the J segment 8 bases; nucleotides outside the gene matches: 6. The CDR3 has 14 residues. In germline, CDR1 is ENHRY, CDR2 SYGVKD.